This TCR beta chain was captured in a study of PD-L1 blockade in urothelial cancer. The wider study: The analyses of blood took place 3 weeks (second dose) and 6 weeks after treatment start. Findings and limits, study-wide: Improved survival was predicted by pretreatment blood TCR clonality below the median.

The time point here: peripheral blood 6 weeks after treatment start. This clone was found once. Its antigen remains unidentified. Profiling relied on immunoSEQ multiplex PCR, and the TCRdb table lists in-frame clones only, not all of them. Found here are about 130,000 clones, 86% of them singletons; the top ten hold 2.4%. V lost 0 bases to trimming and J lost 7 bases, with 16 bases between them. Germline V gene sequence: CDR1 KGHSH, CDR2 LQKENI. This CDR3 contains 16 residues. The chain carries TRBV18 and TRBJ1-5; a possible D gene is TRBD1 (5 bases). The source of this sequence is a man aged 45-65 years with urothelial cancer. The material was PBMCs, obtained around atezolizumab (anti-PD-L1) treatment. CDR3 in DNA: TGTGCCAGCTCACCACCGGGACGGGGGGATGGCCAGCCCCAGCATTTT. This gives the protein CASSPPGRGDGQPQHF.